This note documents a single T cell receptor beta chain sequence. A read error may account for a junction end that differs from germline. This entry comes from a study of blood T cell repertoires in COVID-19. As for the study in general: Acute-phase and convalescent COVID-19 samples originated in the United States, Italy and Spain. Sample material is recorded as cDNA or gDNA derived from T cells, B-cell-depleted T cells, or PBMCs.

The CDR3 is 15 amino acids. CDR1 and CDR2 (germline): SNHLY, FYNNEI. Original processing notes: Estimation of nucleated cell counts relied on the amplification of reference gene primers. Clones were read by immunoSEQ multiplex PCR, and TCRdb kept only the in-frame ones, dropping some. That table supplies the V and J calls and clone size; D and trimming were determined from the DNA. The repertoire includes 120,000 to 150,000 clones, 75% to 85% of them detected once, and 10% to 15% sits in the top ten. This receptor was taken from a man aged 60 to 75 with active or convalescent COVID-19. Sequenced: peripheral blood. The chain has TRBV2 and TRBJ1-5, with a possible D match to TRBD1 (5 bases). The CDR3 here is CASREGDYSNQPQHF. DNA for the CDR3: TGTGCCAGCAGGGAAGGGGACTATAGCAATCAGCCCCAGCATTTT.